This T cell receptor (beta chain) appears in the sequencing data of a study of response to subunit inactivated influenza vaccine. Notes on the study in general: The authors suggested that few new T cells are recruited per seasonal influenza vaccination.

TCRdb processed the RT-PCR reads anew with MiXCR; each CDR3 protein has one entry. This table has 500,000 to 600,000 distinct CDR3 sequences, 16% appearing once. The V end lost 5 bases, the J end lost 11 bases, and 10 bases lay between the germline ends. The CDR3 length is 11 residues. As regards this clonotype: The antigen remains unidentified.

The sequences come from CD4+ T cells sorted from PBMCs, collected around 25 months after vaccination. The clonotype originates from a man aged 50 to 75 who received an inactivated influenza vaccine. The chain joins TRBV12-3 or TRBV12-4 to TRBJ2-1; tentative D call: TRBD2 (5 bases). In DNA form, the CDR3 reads TGTGCCAGCAGTCTCGGACTTCAGCAGTTCTTC. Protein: CASSLGLQQFF.